This entry concerns a single T cell receptor beta chain. This sample was included in a study of shared clonotypes between healthy human individuals. Produced via immunoSEQ multiplex PCR; TCRdb's table is partial and in-frame only. The table lists roughly 2.2 million clones, 85% to 95% of them singletons. The germline gives CDR1 SGHAT, CDR2 FQNNGV. This CDR3 is built from 15 residues. V gave up 2 bases and J gave up 5 bases; unmatched junction bases: 9. The chain joins TRBV11-2 to TRBJ2-7, with 7 bases matching TRBD2. Sequences were obtained from naive CD4+ T cells from PBMCs. Regarding subset: CD45RA+ positively selected. This TCR derives from a man aged 18 to 29 in good health. Some clones in this sample may be carry-over from other donors' samples. This chain's CDR3 is CASSLLTGGTHEQYF. CDR3 in DNA: TGTGCCAGCAGCTTATTGACGGGAGGAACCCACGAGCAGTACTTC.